This T cell receptor (beta chain) was sequenced for a study of beta chain features in type 1 diabetes. Study-level findings and limits: Moderate but significant shortening of TCRB CDR3s was recorded in all four CD4+ subsets from Type 1 diabetes patients.

Sequenced material consisted of expressed TCRB transcripts (all of the isolated RNA was reverse transcribed). Some clones are missing from TCRdb's copy, which holds only in-frame ones; the method was immunoSEQ multiplex PCR. The top ten hold 0.013% to 0.015% of the sample, which has about 340,000 clones, roughly 13% seen once. About this clone itself: Its antigen is currently unknown.

Losses at the gene ends were 3 bases for V and 2 bases for J; bases not matched to a gene: 1. Germline V gene lookup returns CDR1 MNHEY and CDR2 SMNVEV (reference sequence). CDR3 length: 14 residues. Sequencing was done on a sample of naive CD4+ T cells from blood. The source of this sequence is a young woman with type 1 diabetes. The J gene is TRBJ1-2, the V gene TRBV27, with 9 positions matching TRBD1. Here the CDR3 reads CASSLGQGNYGYTF. The CDR3 nucleotides are TGTGCCAGCAGTTTGGGACAGGGAAACTATGGCTACACCTTC.